These 13 T cell receptor beta chains originate from one sample sequenced in a study of shared clonotypes between healthy human individuals. Terminally differentiated effector memory CD45RA+ cells were excluded by CCR7 positive selection of CD45RO-negative cells. TCRdb keeps only in-frame clones here, not all; method: immunoSEQ multiplex PCR. This sample has 1.5 million to 2.5 million clones; about 95% occur once, and the top ten carry approximately 1%. The sample consisted of naive CD8+ T cells sorted from blood. The receptors were gathered from a man younger than 35 in good health.

The V and J genes are TRBV5-4 and TRBJ2-5; D is unresolved. Germline lookup yields CDR1 SGHNT and CDR2 YYREEE (reference sequence). This CDR3 region has 15 residues. V was clipped by 1 base and J by 5 bases, with 15 bases between them. CDR3: CASSLKVSTSETQYF. CDR3 DNA: TGTGCCAGCAGCTTGAAGGTTTCGACCTCGGAGACCCAGTACTTC.

V is TRBV7-9 and J is TRBJ2-5; 11 positions match TRBD2. The CDR3 runs 15 residues. Germline V gene lookup returns CDR1 SEHNR and CDR2 FQNEAQ (reference sequence). Losses at the gene ends were 4 bases for V and 5 bases for J; bases not matched to a gene: 6. The CDR3 region is CASSSLAGAFETQYF. CDR3 in DNA: TGTGCCAGCAGCTCACTAGCGGGAGCATTTGAGACCCAGTACTTC.

The chain combines TRBV28 with TRBJ2-7, with 11 bases lining up with TRBD1. Per the germline V gene, CDR1 is MDHEN and CDR2 is SYDVKM. J gave up 5 bases and V 6 bases, and 6 bases lay outside the gene matches. This CDR3 has 14 amino acids. The CDR3 DNA is TGTGCCAGCAGCTATAGGGACAGGGGGGACGAGCAGTACTTC. Translated: CASSYRDRGDEQYF.

The V gene is TRBV4-3, the J gene TRBJ2-5; 10 bases fit TRBD2. Germline values: CDR1 LGHNA, CDR2 YSLEER. With 6 bases clipped from V and 5 bases from J, the junction kept 6 bases outside the gene matches. The CDR3 covers 14 residues. The CDR3 nucleotides are TGCGCCAGCAGTCCTAGCGGGAGTGGGGAGACCCAGTACTTC. Amino acid sequence: CASSPSGSGETQYF.

The chain recombines TRBV4-3 with TRBJ2-2; TRBD2 aligns across 9 bases. The CDR3 sequence is 17 residues long. J gave up 4 bases and V 1 base, and 7 bases lay outside the gene matches. Germline CDR1 reads LGHNA; CDR2 reads YSLEER. The CDR3 nucleotides are TGCGCCAGCAGCCAAGGCCTTAGCGGGAGTCGCACCGGGGAGCTGTTTTTT. Translated, it gives CASSQGLSGSRTGELFF.

The chain couples TRBV7-6 to TRBJ1-1, with 7 nucleotides matching TRBD1. V shed 0 bases, J shed 4 bases, and the junction held 8 bases outside the gene matches. The CDR3 covers 16 residues. The V gene's germline CDR1 is SGHVS and CDR2 FNYEAQ. This CDR3 reads CASSLAEGGAGTEAFF. The CDR3 nucleotides read TGTGCCAGCAGCTTAGCGGAAGGGGGCGCGGGCACTGAAGCTTTCTTT.

In DNA form, the CDR3 reads TGTGCCAGCAGCTTGGTTGGCTTCACAGATACGCAGTATTTT. Translating it yields CASSLVGFTDTQYF. V gene TRBV5-6 combines with J gene TRBJ2-3; no definite D call. The CDR3 loop spans 14 amino acids. V gave up 0 bases and J gave up 2 bases, with 7 bases separating them. Germline-derived CDR1 and CDR2 are SGHDT and YYEEEE.

The genes are TRBV15 and TRBJ2-7; unclear D gene. The CDR3 totals 15 residues. The V gene lost 2 bases and the J gene lost 5 bases, with 16 bases spanning the gap. CDR1 LNHNV and CDR2 YYDKDF come from the germline V gene (reference sequence). The chain's CDR3 is CATSRSPGREDEQYF. The CDR3 nucleotides read TGTGCCACCAGCAGATCACCGGGTCGAGAGGACGAGCAGTACTTC.

This rearrangement joins TRBV11-2 to TRBJ2-7, with D perhaps matching TRBD1 (6 bases). This CDR3 has 15 residues. Germline V gene sequence: CDR1 SGHAT, CDR2 FQNNGV. Trimming cost V 1 base and J 5 bases, with 15 bases left between them. CDR3 sequence: CASSLAGRGSDEQYF. The CDR3 bases are TGTGCCAGCAGCTTAGCAGGCAGGGGTTCCGACGAGCAGTACTTC.

The chain has TRBV7-9 and TRBJ1-2; 10 positions agree with TRBD1. In germline, CDR1 is SEHNR, CDR2 FQNEAQ (reference sequence). V lost 5 bases to trimming and J lost 2 bases; unmatched junction nucleotides: 8. The CDR3 sequence is 16 residues long. The CDR3 DNA sequence: TGTGCCAGCAGCCACAGGGACAGGGGATCGAACTATGGCTACACCTTC. It encodes CASSHRDRGSNYGYTF.

V gene TRBV19 combines with J gene TRBJ2-7; 8 bases agree with TRBD2. The CDR3 extends over 16 amino acids. Germline CDR1 and CDR2: LNHDA and SQIVND (reference sequence). Unmatched junction bases numbered 6, after V lost 2 bases and J lost 0 bases. The CDR3 DNA reads TGTGCCAGTAGTATAAAGATCACTAGCGGCTCCTACGAGCAGTACTTC. Its protein product is CASSIKITSGSYEQYF.

The CDR3 here is CASSSYPTGADTQYF. The CDR3 nucleotides read TGTGCCAGCAGCTCTTATCCGACAGGAGCAGATACGCAGTATTTT. The rearrangement joins TRBV7-3 to TRBJ2-3; weak D call: TRBD1 (6 bases). The V end was cut by 4 bases, the J end by 4 bases, with 15 bases between. The CDR3 extends over 15 amino acids. From germline, CDR1 is SGHTA and CDR2 FQGTGA.

V usage is TRBV27 and J usage is TRBJ2-7; D remains ambiguous. V was pared by 8 bases and J by 0 bases, with 14 bases between. The germline CDR1 and CDR2 sequences are MNHEY and SMNVEV (reference sequence). The CDR3 has 14 residues. DNA for the CDR3: TGTGCCAGCTCCGTTGCTCAGAGCTCCTACGAGCAGTACTTC. It is translated as CASSVAQSSYEQYF.